Given below is one TCR beta chain in context. Sequencing of TCR beta covered CD8+ and CD4+ T cells obtained from blood. Random hexamers served to reverse transcribe roughly 0.45 to 1 ug RNA. Amplification of TCR beta CDR3 spanned 54 Vbeta and 13 Jbeta via immunoSEQ multiplex PCR. TCRdb recomputed calls from the immunoSEQ multiplex PCR reads with MiXCR, one row per CDR3 protein. The sample lists some 120,000 distinct CDR3 sequences; 90% to 95% were seen once. This specimen comes from a study of CD8 T cells in Susac syndrome. The sequencing input was CD4+ T cells from PBMCs. This sequence originates from a human donor with multiple sclerosis.

As DNA, the CDR3 is TGTGCCAGCAGCTCTCCGGGACTACCAAGCAATGAGCAGTTCTTC. Translating gives CASSSPGLPSNEQFF. This rearrangement joins TRBV7-2 to TRBJ2-1; 7 bases match TRBD2. J lost 6 bases, V lost 4 bases, and 9 bases had no gene match. Per germline, CDR1 SGHTA and CDR2 FQGNSA. This CDR3 region has 15 residues.